The next 26 T cell receptor beta chains were all read from a single sample in a study of tumor and adjacent non-tumor tissue in lung cancer. This sample's RNA came from whole unsorted tissue. This non-tumor lung sample came from over 3 cm beyond the tumor edge. A modified ARM-PCR protocol with three rounds of nested PCR amplified TCRbeta. TCRdb used MiXCR to reprocess the multiplex PCR reads, holding one entry per CDR3 protein. The sample yields 45,000 or so distinct CDR3 sequences, roughly 60% seen once. The sample taken for sequencing was distant non-tumor lung tissue. These receptors all come from a woman between 35 and 50 years old with non-small cell lung cancer.

J is TRBJ2-5 and V is TRBV7-8; tentative D call: TRBD1 (6 bases). This CDR3 has 15 amino acids. The V gene lost 2 bases and the J gene lost 3 bases, with 13 bases spanning the gap. Germline V gene sequence: CDR1 SGHVS, CDR2 FQNEAQ. CDR3 region: CASSLLGTPEETQYF. The CDR3 DNA reads TGTGCCAGCAGCTTATTAGGGACACCCGAAGAGACCCAGTACTTC.

A word on this clonotype: A read error is likely, as this CDR3 ends without the conserved phenylalanine or tryptophan. The chain carries TRBV11-3 and TRBJ2-7; D is possibly TRBD1 (7 bases). Germline assignment: CDR1 SGHNT and CDR2 YENEEA. Between the trimmed V and J ends, which lost 3 bases and 3 bases, there was a span of 15 bases. CDR3 length: 15 amino acids. CDR3 DNA: TGTGCCAGCAGCTTTGGGGCCAGGGGGGACTACGAGCAGTACCTC. Protein sequence: CASSFGARGDYEQYL.

This clonotype has a handful of counts. The conserved phenylalanine or tryptophan normally closing the CDR3 is absent here, so this likely arose from a read error. The V gene is TRBV28, the J gene TRBJ2-7; 8 nucleotides match TRBD2. The CDR3 is made up of 14 amino acids. From germline, CDR1 is MDHEN and CDR2 SYDVKM. The V segment lost 11 bases and the J segment 3 bases; nucleotides outside the gene matches: 12. CDR3 sequence: CAPRRASGRYEQYL. CDR3 nucleotides: TGTGCCCCCCGACGGGCTAGCGGGCGCTACGAGCAGTACTTA.

CDR3 amino acids: CASSLDADRNTDTQYF. CDR3 nucleotide sequence: TGCGCCAGCAGCTTAGATGCCGACCGAAACACAGATACGCAGTATTTT. The gene calls are TRBV5-1 and TRBJ2-3, with unresolved D. V was shortened by 2 bases and J by 2 bases, with 15 bases between the two germline ends. Germline loops: CDR1 SGHRS, CDR2 YFSETQ. The CDR3 extends over 16 amino acids.

V gene TRBV6-5 combines with J gene TRBJ2-1; the match to TRBD2 covers 7 bases. The CDR3 is made up of 15 amino acids. Germline V gene data show CDR1 as MNHEY and CDR2 as SVGAGI. Unmatched junction bases numbered 7, after V lost 6 bases and J lost 2 bases. The CDR3 DNA sequence: TGTGCCAGCAGGGCTAGCGGACCACCCTACAATGAGCAGTTCTTC. It yields the protein CASRASGPPYNEQFF.

The chain is built from TRBV29-1 and TRBJ2-7, with TRBD2 as a possible D gene (6 bases). Germline V gene sequence: CDR1 SQVTM, CDR2 ANQGSEA. The CDR3 covers 15 residues. V was clipped by 1 base and J by 2 bases, with 15 bases between them. CDR3 protein: CSVEGVGSTPYEQYF. In nucleotides, the CDR3 is TGCAGCGTTGAAGGGGTCGGGAGCACCCCCTACGAGCAGTACTTC.

Details on this clonotype: Germline is not matched at one junction end, which may reflect a read error. The rearrangement links TRBV11-1 to TRBJ2-6; the D is unclear. The CDR3 contains 15 residues. The germline gives CDR1 SGHAT, CDR2 FQDESV (reference sequence). The DNA for the CDR3 is TGTGTCAGCAGCCTAGGCTCCGTTAAGGTCAGCGTCCTGACTTTC. Amino acids: CVSSLGSVKVSVLTF.

This clonotype was found once. A read error may account for a junction end that differs from germline. The chain recombines TRBV13 with TRBJ1-1; D remains ambiguous. CDR1 is PRHDT and CDR2 is FYEKMQ in the germline V gene (reference sequence). This CDR3 comprises 13 residues. CDR3 protein: CASSGEEETEVLF. The CDR3 nucleotides are TGTGCCAGCAGCGGGGAGGAGGAGACTGAAGTTCTCTTT. Based on the CDR3 plus reference TRBV13 and TRBJ1-1, the full variable domain is AAGVIQSPRHLIKEKRETATLKCYPIPRHDTVYWYQQGPGQDPQFLISFYEKMQSDKGSIPDRFSAQQFSDYHSELNMSSLELGDSALYFCASSGEEETEVLFGQGTRLTVV.

A remark on this clonotype: This may be a read error: a much more frequent sequence differs by one nucleotide. The V call is TRBV20-1, the J call TRBJ1-1; D possibly corresponds to TRBD1 (5 bases). CDR3 length: 13 residues. The germline CDR1 and CDR2 sequences are DFQATT and SNEGSKA (reference sequence). CDR3 sequence (DNA): TGCAGTGCGCAGACGGTAAAGGACACTGAAACTTTCTTT. Protein product: CSAQTVKDTETFF.

Of note for this clonotype: The conserved final phenylalanine or tryptophan is absent from the CDR3, which likely points to a read error. V is TRBV6-6 and J is TRBJ1-3; a possible D gene is TRBD1 (5 bases). Germline-derived CDR1 and CDR2 are MNHNY and SVGAGI (reference sequence). CDR3 length equals 16 residues. CDR3 bases: TGTGCCAGCAGTTACTCCGGGGACCCCTCTGGAACCACCATATATTCT. It translates to CASSYSGDPSGTTIYS.

Turning to this clonotype: Mismatch with germline at one junction end may stem from a read error. V gene TRBV5-6 combines with J gene TRBJ2-7; no firm D call. The CDR3 has 15 residues. CDR1 and CDR2 from the germline V gene are SGHDT and YYEEEE. The CDR3 protein is CASSLTSHTTYEQYF. The CDR3 bases are TGTGCCAGCAGCCTAACCTCCCATACGACCTACGAGCAATACTTC.

This clonotype was observed once. Compared with germline, one end of the junction differs, possibly owing to a read error. The V and J genes are TRBV20-1 and TRBJ2-1; 7 bases line up with TRBD2. Germline V lookup: CDR1 DFQATT, CDR2 SNEGSKA (reference sequence). This CDR3 is 15 amino acids long. The CDR3 is CSARVGGKDYNDQFF. For the CDR3, the DNA is TGCAGTGCTAGAGTCGGGGGGAAGGATTACAATGATCAGTTCTTC.

In regard to this clonotype: A much bigger clone sits one base away, suggesting this may be a read error. This chain connects TRBV5-1 to TRBJ2-1; 11 bases are a match to TRBD2. The CDR3 consists of 17 residues. Looked up from germline, CDR1 is SGHRS and CDR2 is YFSETQ. The CDR3, as DNA: TGCGCCAGCAGCTTGGCGGTAGCGGGAGGGGTCGTCAATGAGCAGTCCTTC. Amino acids: CASSLAVAGGVVNEQSF.

The chain uses TRBV2 and TRBJ1-2; unclear D gene. CDR1 and CDR2 (germline): SNHLY, FYNNEI. CDR3 size: 12 residues. Trimming stripped 10 bases from V and 2 bases from J, with 11 bases between. CDR3 bases: TGTGCCATCGGGCAGAGCAACTATGGCTACACCTTC. Translation gives CAIGQSNYGYTF.

At least ten counts were recorded for this clonotype. The V gene is TRBV11-1, the J gene TRBJ2-2; a possible D gene is TRBD1 (5 bases). Germline CDR1 and CDR2: SGHAT and FQDESV (reference sequence). V gave up 6 bases and J gave up 6 bases, with 14 bases separating them. CDR3 length: 14 amino acids. The CDR3 here is CASSFQGRPGELFF. In nucleotides, the CDR3 is TGTGCCAGCAGTTTTCAGGGTCGGCCCGGGGAGCTGTTTTTT.

A word on this clonotype: Germline is not matched at one junction end, which may reflect a read error. The rearrangement links TRBV6-1 to TRBJ2-3, with TRBD2 matching over 11 bases. Germline V lookup: CDR1 MNHNS, CDR2 SASEGT. There are 18 residues in the CDR3. The CDR3: CASGDPTSGGSEGDTQYF. The CDR3, as DNA: TGTGCCAGCGGTGATCCAACTAGCGGGGGTTCGGAAGGGGATACGCAGTATTTT.

Turning to this clonotype: This may come from a read error, since a much larger clone is one base off. The chain recombines TRBV12-3 or TRBV12-4 with TRBJ1-1; tentative D call: TRBD1 (5 bases). The CDR3 is 13 residues long. Trimming shortened V by 3 bases and J by 4 bases, and 9 bases separated the two germline ends. The CDR3 reads CASSFLGGTEAFF. Written as DNA, the CDR3 is TGTGCCAGCAGTTTCTTGGGGGGCACTGAAGCTTTCTTT.

With regard to this clonotype: The junction does not match germline at one end; this may be a read error. The chain carries TRBV11-2 and TRBJ2-6; weak D call: TRBD1 (5 bases). Per the germline V gene, CDR1 is SGHAT and CDR2 is FQNNGV. The CDR3 contains 16 residues. CDR3 loop: CASSWSDLSGANVPTF. The CDR3 DNA reads as TGTGCCAGCAGTTGGTCAGACCTTTCTGGGGCCAACGTCCCGACTTTC.

This clonotype has a single count. Given the absence of the conserved phenylalanine or tryptophan at the CDR3 end, a read error is likely. It is unclear where the CDR3 begins or ends on the DNA, so no DNA is shown, and the CDR3 is as TCRdb lists it. V is TRBV10-3 and J is TRBJ1-4. The CDR3 length equals 14 residues, ends included. In germline, CDR1 is ENHRY, CDR2 SYGVKD. CDR3 amino acids: CAISDEGRGVKLLI.

V gene TRBV7-9 combines with J gene TRBJ1-1; no clear D. V shed 8 bases and J shed 1 base, with 14 bases lying between them. CDR1 and CDR2 from the germline V gene are SEHNR and FQNEAQ (reference sequence). The CDR3 is made up of 14 amino acids. CDR3 sequence (DNA): TGTGCCAGCGGACTGGGGAGCGGGAACACTGAAGCTTTCTTT. Its translation is CASGLGSGNTEAFF.

The chain recombines TRBV2 with TRBJ2-2; D is possibly TRBD2 (6 bases). V lost 2 bases to trimming and J lost 4 bases, with 11 bases between them. This CDR3 is 15 amino acids long. CDR1 is SNHLY, CDR2 FYNNEI, per germline. CDR3 in DNA: TGTGCCAGCAGTGAATCCGGGAGAGTCACCGGGGAGCTGTTTTTT. Protein: CASSESGRVTGELFF.

The chain recombines TRBV9 with TRBJ1-2; D is perhaps TRBD1 (5 bases). The CDR3 has 18 residues. Germline V gives CDR1 SGDLS, CDR2 YYNGEE. V was clipped by 5 bases and J by 8 bases, with 31 bases between them. The CDR3 here is CASRAPSGPRGFSDGYTF. In DNA, the CDR3 is TGTGCCAGCAGGGCCCCTTCCGGGCCCCGGGGCTTTTCCGACGGCTACACCTTC. The complete variable domain, with remaining parts taken from reference TRBV9 and TRBJ1-2, reads DSGVTQTPKHLITATGQRVTLRCSPRSGDLSVYWYQQSLDQGLQFLIQYYNGEERAKGNILERFSAQQFPDLHSELNLSSLELGDSALYFCASRAPSGPRGFSDGYTFGSGTRLTVV.

This chain uses TRBV11-2 with TRBJ2-1; 11 bases agree with TRBD2. With V trimmed by 4 bases and J by 10 bases, 18 bases remained unmatched. Germline lookup yields CDR1 SGHAT and CDR2 FQNNGV. This CDR3 comprises 18 residues. CDR3 nucleotides: TGTGCCAGCAGCTCGCGAATCGTAACTAGCGGGGGACTAAAGGAGCAGTTCTTC. Its protein product is CASSSRIVTSGGLKEQFF.

In the case of this clonotype: A much larger clone differs from this one at a single base, so this may be a read error. The chain joins TRBV20-1 to TRBJ2-1, with TRBD2 matching 9 bases. Germline V lookup: CDR1 DFQATT, CDR2 SNEGSKA (reference sequence). The CDR3 contains 15 residues. CDR3 sequence (DNA): TGCGGTGCTAGAGACTTAGCGGGAGAGTACAATGAGCAGTTCTTC. Residues: CGARDLAGEYNEQFF.

In its sample, this clonotype was seen a few times. One base away lies a much larger clone, so this may be a sequencing read error. J is TRBJ1-2 and V is TRBV28; 9 bases match TRBD1. Germline-derived CDR1 and CDR2 are MDHEN and SYDVKM. The CDR3 runs to 12 residues. DNA for the CDR3: TGTGCCAGCAGTTACGGACAGGGGAGCTACAGCTTC. Translated, it gives CASSYGQGSYSF.

This clonotype was observed a few times. It may be a read error: a sequence one base away is much more abundant. This chain joins TRBV12-3 or TRBV12-4 and TRBJ2-3, with TRBD1 matching over 9 bases. The CDR3 is 14 amino acids. Trimming cost V 10 bases and J 5 bases; bases outside gene matches: 10. This CDR3 reads CANRRDRDGDTQYF. The CDR3 bases are TGTGCCAACAGGAGGGACAGGGACGGAGATACGCAGTATTTT.